This TCR beta chain was recovered during a study of T-cell reconstitution after alpha-beta-depleted transplantation in children. In regard to this clonotype: Its antigen is undetermined.

Germline CDR1 and CDR2: MNHNS and SASEGT. Trimming removed 5 bases from V and 2 bases from J; junction bases left unmatched: 10. The CDR3 has 16 residues. Whole-study results and caveats: When one year had passed after transplant, most T-cell counts and diversity came from newly produced T cells.

Preparation of the TCRbeta library involved a method that used unique molecular identifiers. One entry per CDR3 protein results from TCRdb running MiXCR on the PCR reads. The data hold hundreds of thousands of distinct CDR3 sequences, with roughly 16% observed a single time. The sequence derives from a boy under three years old who had a stem cell transplant for Wiskott-Aldrich syndrome, so the T cells may come from the graft donor. The genes are TRBV6-1 and TRBJ2-7; 9 nucleotides agree with TRBD2. The specimen was PBMCs, mostly from graft donor cells, collected 360 days after TCRalphabeta/CD19-depleted stem cell transplant. The CDR3 bases are TGTGCCAGCAGTACCCTGGGACTAGCAAGGGCCTACGAGCAGTACTTC. Protein: CASSTLGLARAYEQYF.